The 26 T cell receptor beta chains reported below all come from one sample, sequenced in a study of cytotoxic CD8 clonotypes in ibrutinib-treated CLL. Assay used: immunoSEQ multiplex PCR; TCRdb lists only in-frame clones, some missing. The sample consists of 300,000 to 350,000 clones, around four fifths of them appearing once. The sample in question was PBMCs, obtained before ibrutinib treatment. Source of these receptors: a human donor with chronic lymphocytic leukemia.

This clone was detected only once. The genes are TRBV19 and TRBJ2-1; TRBD2 matches 10 bases. CDR3 size: 19 residues. The germline V gene encodes CDR1 LNHDA and CDR2 SQIVND (reference sequence). Trimming at V came to 1 base and at J to 2 bases, leaving 11 bases not matched to a gene. The CDR3 DNA reads as TGTGCCAGTAGTATAGTTCGAGCTAGCGGGAGTTTCGCCTACAATGAGCAGTTCTTC. Translation: CASSIVRASGSFAYNEQFF.

V and J are TRBV9 and TRBJ2-7; D might be TRBD2 (6 bases). V shed 0 bases and J shed 2 bases, with 12 bases lying between them. Germline V CDR1 and CDR2: SGDLS, YYNGEE. The CDR3 spans 15 residues. The chain's CDR3 is CASSVGSGVAYEQYF. CDR3 DNA sequence: TGTGCCAGCAGCGTAGGATCGGGAGTCGCCTACGAGCAGTACTTC.

This clone was detected a few times. This sequence joins TRBV29-1 and TRBJ2-7; D call uncertain. The germline V gene has CDR1 SQVTM and CDR2 ANQGSEA. Trimming cost V 5 bases and J 4 bases, with 12 bases left between them. The CDR3 has 12 residues. Here the CDR3 reads CSVSVVAYEQYF. DNA for the CDR3: TGCAGCGTTTCAGTCGTCGCATACGAGCAGTACTTC.

CDR3 in amino acids: CATSGGGDFYEQYF. Written as DNA, the CDR3 is TGTGCCACCAGCGGGGGTGGTGATTTCTACGAGCAGTACTTC. The chain carries TRBV15 and TRBJ2-7; D tentatively fits TRBD1 or TRBD2 (5 bases each). The germline V and J ends were trimmed by 5 bases and 3 bases, with 14 bases remaining between them. Germline loops: CDR1 LNHNV, CDR2 YYDKDF (reference sequence). The CDR3 extends over 14 amino acids.

V gene TRBV6-1 combines with J gene TRBJ1-2; TRBD1 is a possible D gene (5 bases). The CDR3 is 15 residues long. The germline V gene has CDR1 MNHNS and CDR2 SASEGT. The ends were cut back, 0 bases at V and 6 bases at J, with 14 bases in the middle. The CDR3 DNA sequence: TGTGCCAGCAGTGAAGCGCAGGGATATCGGGATGGCTACACCTTC. Protein product: CASSEAQGYRDGYTF.

V is TRBV19 and J is TRBJ1-5, with D perhaps TRBD1 (5 bases). V was pared by 3 bases and J by 6 bases, with 9 bases between. Germline assignment: CDR1 LNHDA and CDR2 SQIVND (reference sequence). The length of the CDR3 is 13 residues. The chain's CDR3 is CASSIGGFQPQHF. For the CDR3, the DNA is TGTGCCAGTAGTATTGGGGGTTTTCAGCCCCAGCATTTT. Complete variable domain (other parts from reference TRBV19 and TRBJ1-5): DGGITQSPKYLFRKEGQNVTLSCEQNLNHDAMYWYRQDPGQGLRLIYYSQIVNDFQKGDIAEGYSVSREKKESFPLTVTSAQKNPTAFYLCASSIGGFQPQHFGDGTRLSIL.

The V gene is TRBV19, the J gene TRBJ2-2, with 9 bases aligning to TRBD1. CDR1 and CDR2 (germline): LNHDA, SQIVND (reference sequence). With V trimmed by 3 bases and J by 5 bases, 1 base remained unmatched. CDR3 length: 14 amino acids. The chain's CDR3 is CASSMGQGTGELFF. CDR3 DNA: TGTGCCAGTAGTATGGGACAGGGAACCGGGGAGCTGTTTTTT.

This chain joins TRBV7-8 and TRBJ2-7; 8 bases line up with TRBD2. Germline-derived CDR1 and CDR2 are SGHVS and FQNEAQ. V shed 5 bases, J shed 2 bases, and the junction held 8 bases outside the gene matches. This CDR3 region has 15 residues. The CDR3 here is CASSPSSGGPYEQYF. CDR3 nucleotides: TGTGCCAGCAGCCCAAGCAGCGGGGGCCCCTACGAGCAGTACTTC.

This clone was counted a few times. The J gene is TRBJ2-3, the V gene TRBV9, with D unresolved. The germline V and J ends were trimmed by 0 bases and 2 bases, with 7 bases remaining between them. CDR1 is SGDLS, CDR2 YYNGEE, per germline. The CDR3 is 14 residues long. CDR3 sequence reads: CASSVAQSTDTQYF. The CDR3 coding sequence is TGTGCCAGCAGCGTAGCACAATCCACAGATACGCAGTATTTT.

This chain joins TRBV4-3 and TRBJ1-3; tentatively, D is TRBD1 (5 bases). The CDR3 covers 14 residues. Trimming cost V 3 bases and J 5 bases, with 11 bases left between them. Looked up from germline, CDR1 is LGHNA and CDR2 is YSLEER. The CDR3 protein is CASSHTGYRNTIYF. CDR3 DNA sequence: TGCGCCAGCAGCCACACAGGTTATAGAAACACCATATATTTT.

This chain connects TRBV25-1 to TRBJ1-3; D not certain. This CDR3 spans 13 amino acids. Germline V gives CDR1 MGHDK, CDR2 SYGVNS. V gave up 4 bases and J gave up 1 base, with 5 bases separating them. CDR3 nucleotides: TGTGCCAGCAGTGCAGGATCTGGAAACACCATATATTTT. This encodes CASSAGSGNTIYF.

This chain links TRBV6-5 with TRBJ1-2; possibly TRBD1 for D (6 bases). Germline V gene data show CDR1 as MNHEY and CDR2 as SVGAGI. The CDR3 runs 15 residues. The V gene lost 2 bases and the J gene lost 1 base, with 11 bases spanning the gap. In DNA, the CDR3 is TGTGCCAGCAGTTACCGGGACACTCTTAACTATGGCTACACCTTC. It encodes CASSYRDTLNYGYTF.

The CDR3 DNA follows: TGTGCCAGCTCACCGAGCCAAACCCCGTATGGCTACACCTTC. Its protein product is CASSPSQTPYGYTF. The chain has TRBV18 and TRBJ1-2; D gene uncertain. Per germline, CDR1 KGHSH and CDR2 LQKENI. The length of the CDR3 is 14 residues. The germline V and J ends were trimmed by 3 bases and 5 bases, with 13 bases remaining between them.

V is TRBV14 and J is TRBJ2-3, with unresolved D. The germline V gene has CDR1 SGHDN and CDR2 FVKESK. The V gene lost 3 bases and the J gene lost 2 bases, with 6 bases spanning the gap. This CDR3 is 13 amino acids long. The CDR3: CASSQALTDTQYF. Here the CDR3 DNA reads TGTGCCAGCAGCCAGGCACTCACAGATACGCAGTATTTT.

This chain connects TRBV30 to TRBJ2-5, with unresolved D. Germline CDR1 and CDR2: GTSNPN and SVGIG (reference sequence). Trimming cost V 1 base and J 2 bases, with 8 bases left between them. The CDR3 is 13 residues long. The CDR3: CAWSGPEQETQYF. The CDR3 DNA is TGTGCCTGGAGTGGTCCGGAACAAGAGACCCAGTACTTC.

This clone was observed a handful of times. This chain uses TRBV5-4 with TRBJ1-5; D gene unclear. CDR1 is SGHNT, CDR2 YYREEE, per germline (reference sequence). This CDR3 contains 12 residues. V dropped 4 bases and J dropped 5 bases, with 7 bases sitting between them. CDR3 region: CASSRDDQPQHF. As DNA, the CDR3 is TGTGCCAGCAGCAGGGATGATCAGCCCCAGCATTTT.

The V gene is TRBV6-1, the J gene TRBJ1-2; unclear D gene. V was trimmed by 4 bases and J by 4 bases, leaving 13 bases between them. Germline assignment: CDR1 MNHNS and CDR2 SASEGT. CDR3 length: 14 residues. As DNA, the CDR3 is TGTGCCAGCAGTGTGGAAGGGATCATCTATGGCTACACCTTC. Amino acid sequence: CASSVEGIIYGYTF.

The rearrangement uses TRBV10-3 and TRBJ2-3, with D maybe TRBD2 (6 bases). Germline V gives CDR1 ENHRY, CDR2 SYGVKD. The V end was cut by 7 bases, the J end by 4 bases, with 15 bases between. CDR3 length: 14 residues. CDR3 nucleotides: TGTGCCATCAAACCGGGAGCTGTTCCAGATACGCAGTATTTT. Translating gives CAIKPGAVPDTQYF.

This chain links TRBV29-1 with TRBJ1-2, with D perhaps TRBD1 (5 bases). CDR3 size: 13 residues. Germline V CDR1 and CDR2: SQVTM, ANQGSEA. V lost 6 bases, J lost 3 bases, and 14 bases lay in between. The CDR3 loop reads CSVPSGADYGYTF. CDR3 DNA: TGCAGCGTGCCAAGCGGGGCAGACTATGGCTACACCTTC. The whole variable domain, filled in from reference TRBV29-1 and TRBJ1-2, reads SAVISQKPSRDICQRGTSLTIQCQVDSQVTMMFWYRQQPGQSLTLIATANQGSEATYESGFVIDKFPISRPNLTFSTLTVSNMSPEDSSIYLCSVPSGADYGYTFGSGTRLTVV.

This clone was counted a few times. The chain employs TRBV4-2 and TRBJ2-7, with TRBD1 identical over 7 bases. The CDR3 loop spans 15 amino acids. Germline V gene sequence: CDR1 LGHNA, CDR2 YNFKEQ. The V and J ends lost 4 bases and 0 bases, in that order; junction bases with no gene match: 6. The CDR3 coding sequence is TGTGCCAGCAGCCTTAGACAGGGCCCCTCCTACGAGCAGTACTTC. The encoded protein is CASSLRQGPSYEQYF.

Here the CDR3 reads CASSTTGLGTDTQYF. CDR3 nucleotides: TGTGCCAGCAGCACCACGGGACTAGGGACAGATACGCAGTATTTT. The chain employs TRBV5-6 and TRBJ2-3; TRBD2 matches at 8 bases. Germline CDR1 SGHDT, CDR2 YYEEEE. After removal of 4 bases from V and 3 bases from J, the junction contained 7 bases not matched to a gene. The CDR3 totals 15 residues.

The genes are TRBV11-2 and TRBJ2-1; possibly TRBD2 for D (5 bases). Trimming took off 5 bases at V and 0 bases at J, with 11 bases between the two ends. CDR1 is SGHAT, CDR2 FQNNGV, per germline. This CDR3 is 15 amino acids long. CDR3 DNA sequence: TGTGCCAGCAGCGCAACTAGTCACTCCTACAATGAGCAGTTCTTC. It codes for CASSATSHSYNEQFF. The entire variable domain, with the rest obtained from reference TRBV11-2 and TRBJ2-1, is as follows: EAGVAQSPRYKIIEKRQSVAFWCNPISGHATLYWYQQILGQGPKLLIQFQNNGVVDDSQLPKDRFSAERLKGVDSTLKIQPAKLEDSAVYLCASSATSHSYNEQFFGPGTRLTVL.

The rearrangement joins TRBV4-2 to TRBJ2-7; D is possibly TRBD1 (7 bases). Germline V gene sequence: CDR1 LGHNA, CDR2 YNFKEQ. Trimming stripped 0 bases from V and 0 bases from J, with 15 bases between. The length of the CDR3 is 17 residues. As DNA, the CDR3 is TGTGCCAGCAGCCAAGATGGGTTGCGGGACAGCTCCTACGAGCAGTACTTC. As protein: CASSQDGLRDSSYEQYF.

This chain uses TRBV2 with TRBJ2-2; 11 bases are a match to TRBD2. Looked up from germline, CDR1 is SNHLY and CDR2 is FYNNEI. With V trimmed by 5 bases and J by 5 bases, 1 base remained unmatched. The CDR3 has 14 residues. The CDR3 loop reads CASSRLAGTGELFF. As DNA, the CDR3 is TGTGCCAGCAGTCGACTAGCGGGAACCGGGGAGCTGTTTTTT. The variable domain in full, with the rest retrieved from reference TRBV2 and TRBJ2-2, is EPEVTQTPSHQVTQMGQEVILRCVPISNHLYFYWYRQILGQKVEFLVSFYNNEISEKSEIFDDQFSVERPDGSNFTLKIRSTKLEDSAMYFCASSRLAGTGELFFGEGSRLTVL.

This clone has only a few counts. The rearrangement joins TRBV7-6 to TRBJ2-1; 9 bases are a match to TRBD2. The CDR3 is made up of 16 amino acids. J was trimmed by 4 bases and V by 4 bases; bases with no gene match: 8. Germline CDR1 is SGHVS and CDR2 is FNYEAQ. CDR3 sequence reads: CASSSTHSGSYNEQFF. CDR3 nucleotides: TGTGCCAGCAGCTCCACCCATAGCGGGAGTTACAATGAGCAGTTCTTC.

The chain carries TRBV7-2 and TRBJ2-5, with 13 bases aligning to TRBD2. Trimming took 5 bases from V and 2 from J; bases not matched to a gene: 5. This CDR3 comprises 16 residues. Germline loops: CDR1 SGHTA, CDR2 FQGNSA. This chain's CDR3 is CASSDRLAGGQETQYF. The CDR3 nucleotides read TGTGCCAGCAGCGACAGACTAGCGGGAGGACAAGAGACCCAGTACTTC.